These 15 T cell receptor beta chains were all obtained from the same sample, sequenced in a study of blood T cell repertoires in COVID-19. Generated by immunoSEQ multiplex PCR, the TCRdb table keeps only in-frame clones and is missing some. The sample yields some 80,000 clones, approximately 85% seen once. The source material was peripheral blood. The receptors stem from a man aged 45-65 years with COVID-19, enrolled during active disease.

This clone came up a few times. The chain links TRBV9 to TRBJ1-1, with D perhaps TRBD1 (6 bases). CDR1 and CDR2 from the germline V gene are SGDLS and YYNGEE. Between the trimmed V and J ends, which lost 0 bases and 3 bases, there was a span of 15 bases. CDR3 length: 16 amino acids. DNA for the CDR3: TGTGCCAGCAGCGTAGACCCAGGGGTTTTCGACACTGAAGCTTTCTTT. This gives the protein CASSVDPGVFDTEAFF. Together with reference TRBV9 and TRBJ1-1, the CDR3 gives the full variable domain: DSGVTQTPKHLITATGQRVTLRCSPRSGDLSVYWYQQSLDQGLQFLIQYYNGEERAKGNILERFSAQQFPDLHSELNLSSLELGDSALYFCASSVDPGVFDTEAFFGQGTRLTVV.

The chain recombines TRBV7-9 with TRBJ2-1, with a tentative D call TRBD2 (5 bases). The CDR3 runs to 16 residues. The V and J ends lost 1 base and 7 bases respectively, with 17 bases between them. Germline CDR1 SEHNR, CDR2 FQNEAQ (reference sequence). The CDR3 is CASSLGWSGRVNEQFF. CDR3 bases: TGTGCCAGCAGCTTAGGTTGGTCGGGGAGAGTAAATGAGCAGTTCTTC.

This clone was detected once. The CDR3 DNA is TGTGCCAGCAGCCCACGAGGAAGGGGGCTCACCGGGGAGCTGTTTTTT. Amino acid sequence: CASSPRGRGLTGELFF. The V gene is TRBV11-2, the J gene TRBJ2-2, with 7 bases fitting TRBD1. This CDR3 contains 16 residues. With V trimmed by 5 bases and J by 4 bases, 10 bases remained unmatched. CDR1 SGHAT and CDR2 FQNNGV come from the germline V gene.

The rearrangement links TRBV30 to TRBJ2-2, with 8 bases lining up with TRBD2. The CDR3 is 15 amino acids. Trimming at V came to 0 bases and at J to 5 bases, leaving 5 bases not matched to a gene. CDR1 is GTSNPN, CDR2 SVGIG, per germline (reference sequence). Written as DNA, the CDR3 is TGTGCCTGGAGTGTTGGGTTAGCGGGGACCGGGGAGCTGTTTTTT. Translating it yields CAWSVGLAGTGELFF.

V gene TRBV3-1 (or the pseudogene TRBV3-2) combines with J gene TRBJ2-1, with TRBD2 matching 8 bases. Trimming at V came to 3 bases and at J to 6 bases, leaving 1 base not matched to a gene. This CDR3 spans 13 amino acids. CDR1 is LGHDT and CDR2 is YNNKEL in the germline V gene (reference sequence). The CDR3: CASSQAGGNEQFF. The DNA of the CDR3 is TGTGCCAGCAGCCAGGCGGGAGGCAATGAGCAGTTCTTC.

The CDR3 nucleotides are TGTGCCAGCAGCAGAAGACCTCGGGACAATTTCTACGAGCAGTACTTC. It specifies CASSRRPRDNFYEQYF. The chain combines TRBV9 with TRBJ2-7; D might be TRBD1 (6 bases). The V gene's germline CDR1 is SGDLS and CDR2 YYNGEE. The V and J ends lost 4 bases and 3 bases respectively, with 20 bases between them. This CDR3 has 16 amino acids.

The rearrangement uses TRBV27 and TRBJ2-7; 10 nucleotides agree with TRBD1. The germline gives CDR1 MNHEY, CDR2 SMNVEV (reference sequence). This CDR3 comprises 14 residues. The J segment lost 7 bases and the V segment lost 3 bases, leaving 6 bases of the junction unmatched. The CDR3 DNA is TGTGCCAGCAGTTTCGGACAGGGGGGACGTGAGCAGTACTTC. Its translation: CASSFGQGGREQYF.

The chain combines TRBV24-1 with TRBJ2-1, with D tentatively TRBD1 (5 bases). V lost 3 bases, J lost 6 bases, and 17 bases lay in between. CDR1 and CDR2 from the germline V gene are KGHDR and SFDVKD. This CDR3 spans 16 amino acids. This chain's CDR3 is CATSDPSRGRPNEQFF. In DNA form, the CDR3 reads TGTGCCACCAGTGATCCCTCTAGGGGTCGTCCCAATGAGCAGTTCTTC.

The chain is built from TRBV6-6 and TRBJ2-3, with D tentatively TRBD2 (6 bases). CDR1 is MNHNY, CDR2 SVGAGI, per germline (reference sequence). The CDR3 spans 15 residues. Trimming took off 0 bases at V and 2 bases at J, with 9 bases between the two ends. The CDR3 DNA follows: TGTGCCAGCAGTTACTCCCGCGGGACCACAGATACGCAGTATTTT. Translation: CASSYSRGTTDTQYF.

This chain joins TRBV24-1 and TRBJ2-3; 8 bases line up with TRBD2. V dropped 1 base and J dropped 5; count of bases not matched to a gene: 7. The CDR3 is 16 residues long. The germline V gene encodes CDR1 KGHDR and CDR2 SFDVKD. CDR3 nucleotide sequence: TGTGCCACCAGTGATTTAAAGGCGGGAGGTGTAGATACGCAGTATTTT. This codes for CATSDLKAGGVDTQYF.

The chain combines TRBV5-5 with TRBJ2-1; 10 nucleotides match TRBD2. The trim removed 1 base at V and 7 bases at J, leaving 11 bases unmatched. The germline V gene has CDR1 SGHKS and CDR2 YYEKEE (reference sequence). CDR3 size: 17 residues. Here the CDR3 DNA reads TGTGCCAGCAGCTTGACGGGTAAACTAGCGGGACCGAATGAGCAGTTCTTC. This encodes CASSLTGKLAGPNEQFF.

The chain combines TRBV10-3 with TRBJ1-5; TRBD1 agrees at 7 bases. The CDR3 is 14 residues long. Germline assignment: CDR1 ENHRY and CDR2 SYGVKD. After removal of 6 bases from V and 4 bases from J, the junction contained 6 bases not matched to a gene. The CDR3 sequence: CAISPGQPNQPQHF. DNA of the CDR3: TGTGCCATCAGCCCGGGACAGCCAAATCAGCCCCAGCATTTT.

This chain joins TRBV7-9 and TRBJ1-3; the D is unclear. V lost 0 bases to trimming and J lost 0 bases, with 12 bases between them. Looked up from germline, CDR1 is SEHNR and CDR2 is FQNEAQ (reference sequence). The CDR3 length is 17 residues. The CDR3 here is CASSLARGLSSGNTIYF. DNA for the CDR3: TGTGCCAGCAGCTTAGCGCGGGGTCTTAGCTCTGGAAACACCATATATTTT.

A word on this clone: One end of the junction varies from germline; a read error may be responsible. The sample contains more than one DNA sequence encoding this CDR3. The V gene is TRBV7-3, the J gene TRBJ2-6; TRBD1 might be the D (6 bases). Germline assignment: CDR1 SGHTA and CDR2 FQGTGA. CDR3 length: 15 residues. The CDR3 bases are TGCGCCAGCAGCTCGACAGGAGACGGGGCCAACGTCCTGACTTTC. Amino acids: CASSSTGDGANVLTF.

The chain is built from TRBV5-4 and TRBJ1-4; 8 bases are a match to TRBD1. The J segment lost 11 bases and the V segment lost 0 bases, leaving 6 bases of the junction unmatched. The germline CDR1 and CDR2 sequences are SGHNT and YYREEE (reference sequence). This CDR3 has 14 amino acids. CDR3 in DNA: TGTGCCAGCAGCTTGGCCAGGGGGCTGGGGAAACTGTTTTTT. This translates into CASSLARGLGKLFF.